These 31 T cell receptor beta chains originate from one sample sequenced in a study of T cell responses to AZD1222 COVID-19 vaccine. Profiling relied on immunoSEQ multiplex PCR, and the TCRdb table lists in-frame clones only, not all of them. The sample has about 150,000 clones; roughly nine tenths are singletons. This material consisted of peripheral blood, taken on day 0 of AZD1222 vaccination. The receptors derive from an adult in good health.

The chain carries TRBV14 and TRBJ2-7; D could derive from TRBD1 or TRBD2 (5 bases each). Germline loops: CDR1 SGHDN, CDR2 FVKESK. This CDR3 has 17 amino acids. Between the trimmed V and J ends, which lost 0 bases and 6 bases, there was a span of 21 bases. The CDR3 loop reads CASSQDKASWVGAEQYF. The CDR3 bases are TGTGCCAGCAGCCAAGATAAGGCTAGCTGGGTTGGGGCCGAGCAGTACTTC.

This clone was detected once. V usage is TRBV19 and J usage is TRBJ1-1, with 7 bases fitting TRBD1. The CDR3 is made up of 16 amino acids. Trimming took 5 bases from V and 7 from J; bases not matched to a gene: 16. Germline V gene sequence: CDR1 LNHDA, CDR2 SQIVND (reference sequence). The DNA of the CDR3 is TGTGCCAGTAGTCTGGGAGTATGGACAGGCCCCTATGAAGCTTTCTTT. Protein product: CASSLGVWTGPYEAFF.

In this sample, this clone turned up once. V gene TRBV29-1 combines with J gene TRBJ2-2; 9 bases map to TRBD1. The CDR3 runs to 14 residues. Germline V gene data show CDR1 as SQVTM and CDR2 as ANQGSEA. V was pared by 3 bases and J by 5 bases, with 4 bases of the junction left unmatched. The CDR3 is CSVEYRGRTGELFF. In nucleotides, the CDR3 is TGCAGCGTTGAGTACAGGGGGCGGACCGGGGAGCTGTTTTTT.

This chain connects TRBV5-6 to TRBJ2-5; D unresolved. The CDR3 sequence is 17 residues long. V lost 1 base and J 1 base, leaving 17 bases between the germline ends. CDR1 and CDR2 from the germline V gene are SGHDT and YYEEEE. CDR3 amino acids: CASSLFRRAYTQETQYF. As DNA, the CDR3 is TGTGCCAGCAGCTTGTTCCGCCGGGCCTATACCCAAGAGACCCAGTACTTC.

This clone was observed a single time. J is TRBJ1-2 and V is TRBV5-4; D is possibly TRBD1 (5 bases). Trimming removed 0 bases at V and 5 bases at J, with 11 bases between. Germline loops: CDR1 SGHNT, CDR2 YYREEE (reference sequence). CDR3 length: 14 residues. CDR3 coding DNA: TGTGCCAGCAGCTTGGGGGGGGTCGAGTATGGCTACACCTTC. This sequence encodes CASSLGGVEYGYTF.

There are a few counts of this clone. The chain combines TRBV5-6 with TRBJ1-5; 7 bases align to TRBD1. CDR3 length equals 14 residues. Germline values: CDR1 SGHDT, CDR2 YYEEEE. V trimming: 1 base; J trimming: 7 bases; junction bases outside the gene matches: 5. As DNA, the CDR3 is TGTGCCAGCAGCTTGTTTGACAGGGCCCAGCCCCAGCATTTT. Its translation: CASSLFDRAQPQHF.

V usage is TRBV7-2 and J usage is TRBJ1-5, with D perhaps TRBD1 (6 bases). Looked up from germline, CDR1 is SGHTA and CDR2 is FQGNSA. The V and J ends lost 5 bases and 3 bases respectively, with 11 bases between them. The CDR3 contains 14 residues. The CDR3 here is CASSPGGFNQPQHF. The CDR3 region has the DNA TGTGCCAGCAGCCCGGGGGGCTTCAATCAGCCCCAGCATTTT.

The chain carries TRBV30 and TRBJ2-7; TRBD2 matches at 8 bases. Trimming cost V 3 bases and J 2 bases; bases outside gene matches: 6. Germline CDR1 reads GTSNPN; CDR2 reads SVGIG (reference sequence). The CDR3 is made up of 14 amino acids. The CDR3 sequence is CAWRPGGGTYEQYF. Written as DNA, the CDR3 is TGTGCCTGGAGGCCGGGGGGGGGAACCTACGAGCAGTACTTC.

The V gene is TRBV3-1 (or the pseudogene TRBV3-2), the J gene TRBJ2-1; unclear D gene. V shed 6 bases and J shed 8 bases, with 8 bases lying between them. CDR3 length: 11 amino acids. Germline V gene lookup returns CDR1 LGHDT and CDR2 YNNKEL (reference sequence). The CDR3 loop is CASSRGDEQFF. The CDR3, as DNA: TGTGCCAGCAGTCGTGGGGATGAGCAGTTCTTC.

CDR3 DNA sequence: TGTGCCAGCAGATCGCCCCGGGACAGGGGGGACACAGATACGCAGTATTTT. Residues: CASRSPRDRGDTDTQYF. The chain is built from TRBV7-9 and TRBJ2-3, with 11 bases aligning to TRBD1. This CDR3 is 17 amino acids long. The junction had 10 bases not matched to a gene; V was cut back by 6 bases and J by 2 bases. Germline values: CDR1 SEHNR, CDR2 FQNEAQ (reference sequence).

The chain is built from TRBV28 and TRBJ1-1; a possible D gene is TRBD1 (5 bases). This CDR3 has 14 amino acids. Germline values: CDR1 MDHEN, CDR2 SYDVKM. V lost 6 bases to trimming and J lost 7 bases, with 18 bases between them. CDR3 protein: CASSVGPGVVEAFF. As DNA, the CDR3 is TGTGCCAGCAGCGTCGGTCCGGGGGTGGTTGAAGCTTTCTTT.

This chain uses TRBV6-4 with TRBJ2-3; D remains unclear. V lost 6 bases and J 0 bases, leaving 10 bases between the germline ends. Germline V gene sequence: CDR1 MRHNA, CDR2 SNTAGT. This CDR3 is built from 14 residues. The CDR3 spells CASRSRASTDTQYF. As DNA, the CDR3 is TGTGCCAGCAGATCTCGGGCGAGCACAGATACGCAGTATTTT.

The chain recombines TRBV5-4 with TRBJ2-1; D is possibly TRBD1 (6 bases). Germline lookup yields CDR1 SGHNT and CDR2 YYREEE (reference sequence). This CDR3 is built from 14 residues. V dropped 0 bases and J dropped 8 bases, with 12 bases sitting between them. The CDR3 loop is CASSLEFGGDEQFF. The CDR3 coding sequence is TGTGCCAGCAGCTTGGAGTTTGGGGGCGATGAGCAGTTCTTC.

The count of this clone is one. The CDR3 DNA follows: TGTGCCAGCAGCCAAGAAGTCGGGGCCCTTGGGAGTGGCTACACCTTC. It yields the protein CASSQEVGALGSGYTF. The chain is built from TRBV4-2 and TRBJ1-2; a weak D match, TRBD1 (5 bases). Per the germline V gene, CDR1 is LGHNA and CDR2 is YNFKEQ. The CDR3 has 16 residues. V was trimmed by 0 bases and J by 7 bases, leaving 18 bases between them.

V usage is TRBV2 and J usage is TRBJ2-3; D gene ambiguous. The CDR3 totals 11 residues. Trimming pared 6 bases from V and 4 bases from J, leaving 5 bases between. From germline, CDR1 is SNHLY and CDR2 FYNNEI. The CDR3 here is CASRISDTQYF. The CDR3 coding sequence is TGTGCCAGCAGAATCTCAGATACGCAGTATTTT.

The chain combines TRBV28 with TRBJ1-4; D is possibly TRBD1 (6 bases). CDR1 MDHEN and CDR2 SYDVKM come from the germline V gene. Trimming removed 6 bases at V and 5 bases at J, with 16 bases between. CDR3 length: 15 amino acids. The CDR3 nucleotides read TGTGCCAGCAGAGAACATGGACAGTCGAATGAAAAACTGTTTTTT. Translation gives CASREHGQSNEKLFF. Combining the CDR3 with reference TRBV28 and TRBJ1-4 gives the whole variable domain DVKVTQSSRYLVKRTGEKVFLECVQDMDHENMFWYRQDPGLGLRLIYFSYDVKMKEKGDIPEGYSVSREKKERFSLILESASTNQTSMYLCASREHGQSNEKLFFGSGTQLSVL.

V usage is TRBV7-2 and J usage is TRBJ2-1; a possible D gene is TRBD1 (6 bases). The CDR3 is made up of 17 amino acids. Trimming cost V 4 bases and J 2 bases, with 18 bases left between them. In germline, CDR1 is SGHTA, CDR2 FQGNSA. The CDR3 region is CASSSPRGNTAYNEQFF. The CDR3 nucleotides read TGTGCCAGCAGCTCCCCCAGGGGAAATACGGCCTACAATGAGCAGTTCTTC.

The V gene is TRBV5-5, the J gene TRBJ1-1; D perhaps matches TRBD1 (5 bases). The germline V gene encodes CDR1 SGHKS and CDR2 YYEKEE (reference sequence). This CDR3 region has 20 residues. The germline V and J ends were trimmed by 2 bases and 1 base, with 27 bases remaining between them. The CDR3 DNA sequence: TGTGCCAGCAGCTTAGGAGACGGGAGGGGTTCCCTTGCCTCGAACACTGAAGCTTTCTTT. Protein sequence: CASSLGDGRGSLASNTEAFF.

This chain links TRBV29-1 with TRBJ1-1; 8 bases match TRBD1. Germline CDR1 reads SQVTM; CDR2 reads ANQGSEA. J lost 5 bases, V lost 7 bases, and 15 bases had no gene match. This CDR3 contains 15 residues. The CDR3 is CSAQDRDGAITEAFF. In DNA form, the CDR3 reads TGCAGCGCCCAGGACAGGGATGGGGCTATAACTGAAGCTTTCTTT.

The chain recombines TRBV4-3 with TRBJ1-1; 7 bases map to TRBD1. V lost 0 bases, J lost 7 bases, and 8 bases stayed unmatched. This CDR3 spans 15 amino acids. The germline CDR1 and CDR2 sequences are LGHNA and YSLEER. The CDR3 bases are TGCGCCAGCAGCCAAGATGACAGGGACCTACTTGAAGCTTTCTTT. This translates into CASSQDDRDLLEAFF.

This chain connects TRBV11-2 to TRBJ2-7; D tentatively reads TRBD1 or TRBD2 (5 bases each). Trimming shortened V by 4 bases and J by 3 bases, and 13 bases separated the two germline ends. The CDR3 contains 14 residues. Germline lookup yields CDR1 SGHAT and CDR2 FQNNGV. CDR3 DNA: TGTGCCAGCAGCTCCCCTCGGGACCGCTACGAGCAGTACTTC. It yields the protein CASSSPRDRYEQYF.

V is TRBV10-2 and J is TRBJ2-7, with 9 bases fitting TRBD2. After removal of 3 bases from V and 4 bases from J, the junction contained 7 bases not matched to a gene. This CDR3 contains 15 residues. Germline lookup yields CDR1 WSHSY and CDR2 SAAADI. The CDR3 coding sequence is TGCGCCAGCAGTGATCAGGTAGCGGGAGAGTACGAGCAGTACTTC. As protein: CASSDQVAGEYEQYF.

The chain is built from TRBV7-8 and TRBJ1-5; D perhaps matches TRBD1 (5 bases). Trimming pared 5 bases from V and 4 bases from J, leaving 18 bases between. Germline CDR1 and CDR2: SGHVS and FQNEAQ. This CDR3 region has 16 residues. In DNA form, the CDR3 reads TGTGCCAGCAGCCCCAAACGACAGAGCCCAAATCAGCCCCAGCATTTT. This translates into CASSPKRQSPNQPQHF.

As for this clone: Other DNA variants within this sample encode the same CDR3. Written as DNA, the CDR3 is TGTGCCAGCAGCTCCCAAGTCAACACTGAAGCTTTCTTT. This sequence encodes CASSSQVNTEAFF. The chain links TRBV7-3 to TRBJ1-1; D is ambiguous. The CDR3 is 13 residues long. V dropped 4 bases and J dropped 2 bases, with 8 bases sitting between them. The germline gives CDR1 SGHTA, CDR2 FQGTGA.

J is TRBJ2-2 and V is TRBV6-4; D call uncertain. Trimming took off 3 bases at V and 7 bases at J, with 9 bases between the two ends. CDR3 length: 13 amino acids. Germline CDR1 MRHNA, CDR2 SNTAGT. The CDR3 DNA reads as TGTGCCAGCAGTGAAATCGACGGCGGGGAGCTGTTTTTT. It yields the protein CASSEIDGGELFF.

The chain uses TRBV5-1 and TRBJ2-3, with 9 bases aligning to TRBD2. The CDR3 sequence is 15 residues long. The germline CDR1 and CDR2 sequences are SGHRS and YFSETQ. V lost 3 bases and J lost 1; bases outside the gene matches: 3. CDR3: CASSSAGGGTDTQYF. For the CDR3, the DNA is TGCGCCAGCAGCTCCGCGGGAGGGGGCACAGATACGCAGTATTTT.

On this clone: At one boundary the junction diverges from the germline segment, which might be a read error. As DNA, the CDR3 is TGTGCCAGCAGTATTTTCGCCCCGGCATTT. Its protein is CASSIFAPAF. V usage is TRBV2 and J usage is TRBJ2-3; D is uncertain. This CDR3 spans 10 amino acids. The germline V gene has CDR1 SNHLY and CDR2 FYNNEI.

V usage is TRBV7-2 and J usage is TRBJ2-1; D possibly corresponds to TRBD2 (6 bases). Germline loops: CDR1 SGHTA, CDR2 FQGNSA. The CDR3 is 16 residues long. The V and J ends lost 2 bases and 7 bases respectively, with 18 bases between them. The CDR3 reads CASSLHPSGPRNEQFF. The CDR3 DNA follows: TGTGCCAGCAGCTTACATCCGAGCGGGCCCCGGAATGAGCAGTTCTTC. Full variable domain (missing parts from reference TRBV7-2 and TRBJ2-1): GAGVSQSPSNKVTEKGKDVELRCDPISGHTALYWYRQSLGQGLEFLIYFQGNSAPDKSGLPSDRFSAERTGGSVSTLTIQRTQQEDSAVYLCASSLHPSGPRNEQFFGPGTRLTVL.

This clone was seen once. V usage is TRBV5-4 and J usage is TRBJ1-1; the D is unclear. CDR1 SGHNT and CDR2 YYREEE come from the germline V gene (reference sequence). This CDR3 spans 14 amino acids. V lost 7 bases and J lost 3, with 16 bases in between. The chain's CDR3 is CASLSSRSDTEAFF. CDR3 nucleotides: TGTGCCAGCCTATCCTCGAGGTCCGACACTGAAGCTTTCTTT.

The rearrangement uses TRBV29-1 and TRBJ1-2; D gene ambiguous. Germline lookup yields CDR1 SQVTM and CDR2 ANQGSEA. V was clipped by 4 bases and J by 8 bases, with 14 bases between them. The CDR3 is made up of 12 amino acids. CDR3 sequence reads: CSVVARAEGYTF. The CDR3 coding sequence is TGCAGCGTTGTGGCCCGCGCGGAGGGCTACACCTTC.

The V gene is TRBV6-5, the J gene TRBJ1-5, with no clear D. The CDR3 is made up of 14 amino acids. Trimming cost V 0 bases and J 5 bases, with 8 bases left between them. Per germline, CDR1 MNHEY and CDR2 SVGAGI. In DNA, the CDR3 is TGTGCCAGCAGTTACTCGTACGGGGATCAGCCCCAGCATTTT. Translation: CASSYSYGDQPQHF.